The clone carrying this TCR beta chain was observed many times. As yet, its antigen is unknown. There were TCR beta CDR3 regions amplified from RNA transcripts. When the TCR CDR3 underwent first-round RT-PCR, the HTBI primer set was used. TCRdb analysed the multiplex PCR reads with MiXCR anew, one entry per CDR3 protein. The sample yields 400,000 or so distinct CDR3 sequences, roughly an eighth seen once. The source of the sample is a study of T cells in Graves' hyperthyroidism and ophthalmopathy. Study-level findings and limits: Ophthalmopathy stood apart from stable hyperthyroidism in a 13 V-J model. Most expanded thyroid clonotypes above 0.001 also appeared in blood.

The V and J ends lost 4 bases and 4 bases, in that order; junction bases with no gene match: 12. The CDR3 extends over 16 amino acids. Germline lookup yields CDR1 MDHEN and CDR2 SYDVKM. The chain recombines TRBV28 with TRBJ1-2; the match to TRBD1 covers 7 bases. The receptor comes from a middle-aged man with Graves' ophthalmopathy. Sequencing was done on a sample of blood. In nucleotides, the CDR3 is TGTGCCAGCAGTTCCGGGACAGCCAATTCACCCTATGGCTACACCTTC. This gives the protein CASSSGTANSPYGYTF.